This T cell receptor beta chain derives from a study of identical twins (TCRdb year 2016). General notes on the study: TCR alpha and beta repertoires from monozygotic twins, unrelated adults of various ages and cord blood were deep-sequenced to test whether fetal clonotypes persist. To rule out contamination, the twin experiments were replicated at different times with different library preparation protocols.

The CDR3, from cysteine to phenylalanine, totals 13 residues. Here the CDR3 DNA is all that survives: 39 bases in frame from base 1. Cut back by 5 bases and 4 bases, the V and J ends lie 11 bases apart. CDR1 and CDR2 are read off the germline V gene (reference sequence) as SEHNR and FQNEAQ. About this clonotype itself: Its antigen is still unknown. Base qualities are not provided; no much larger clone lies one nucleotide away.

Only healthy Caucasian donors were included. General study outcomes and caveats: Compared with coincidental sharing between unrelated individuals, an excess of low generation-probability sequences was observed among out-of-frame TCR alpha sequences shared between twins. Zero-insertion analyses could be partly confounded by invariant T cells such as MAIT and iNKT, although diverse VJ usage argued against such confounding for most clonotypes. Abundant cord blood beta clonotypes carried fewer insertions; young adult naive repertoires showed a weaker similar trend, while memory repertoires showed none. Out-of-frame TCR alpha sharing in monozygotic twins was systematically underestimated by recombination models, whereas sharing between unrelated individuals was in agreement with the recombination models. The excess sharing between twins in beta out-of-frame sequences was weaker because fewer shared sequences reduced the signal-to-noise ratio. Because the same donors could not be followed over many years, conclusions were based on cross-sectional statistical analysis.

Libraries were prepared through 5' RACE. TCRdb lists the instrument as Illumina HiSeq 2000. Template switching added a universal primer binding site, and the final cDNA carried a unique molecular identifier that allowed TCR cDNA molecules to be counted accurately. First-strand cDNA for TCR alpha and beta chains was synthesized from specific primers in the conserved constant-segment region. To control for contamination, each cDNA library was double barcoded with a SMART-Mk sample barcode plus Illumina barcodes. TruSeq adapter sequences and Illumina sample barcodes were added in two successive PCR steps. Sequencing of the TCR alpha and beta cDNA libraries was done on the Illumina HiSeq platform using custom primers. In the authors' own workflow: Unique molecular identifiers were extracted from raw reads with MiGEC, and CDR3 positions were determined with MiXCR. For each individual, recombination models were inferred using an EM algorithm with the repgenHMM and IGoR tools. The tcR package in R was used for shared clonotype analysis, with sharing normalized by the product of cloneset sizes. To study raw recombination free of thymic and clonal selection effects, out-of-frame nonproductive sequences were analyzed. The raw public reads went through TCRdb reprocessing: fastp at Q25, MiXCR clone calling, in-frame beta chains kept. Each entry is one CDR3 protein sequence, shown with its most common DNA and genes. The V and J calls here are based on TCRdb, not the publication. The sample table contains approximately 1.8 million distinct CDR3 sequences; only one count was recorded for around a third of them. The ten largest clones capture more than 0.25% of the sample.

Sequenced material: cord blood. The rearrangement joined TRBV7-9 to TRBJ1-2; a tentative D call is TRBD1 (6 bases match). The TCR originated in a newborn girl in good health. The CDR3 here reads CASSHTGTYGYTF. The DNA reads TGTGCCAGCAGCCACACAGGGACCTATGGCTACACCTTC.